This T cell receptor beta chain was obtained from a study of CD8 T cells in ankylosing spondylitis. Overall study findings and caveats: A motif in TCR beta, a set of fewer than ten highly homologous variants, appeared characteristic of ankylosing spondylitis blood.

One entry per CDR3 protein, called by TCRdb with MiXCR from the 5' RACE reads. The sample shows 350,000 to 550,000 distinct CDR3 sequences, roughly 27% of them seen only once. Trimming removed 1 base at V and 12 bases at J, with 15 bases between. Germline V gene sequence: CDR1 KGHSH, CDR2 LQKENI. CDR3 length: 13 residues. As to this clonotype: Its antigen remains unidentified.

Sequenced sample: blood, either unsorted or a sorted T cell fraction (not recorded which). This TCR was sampled from a male donor with ankylosing spondylitis. This sequence joins TRBV18 and TRBJ1-1; a possible D gene is TRBD1 (6 bases). The CDR3 DNA sequence: TGTGCCAGCTCACCACTCAGACAGGACGCGACTTTCTTT. Translated, it gives CASSPLRQDATFF. Variable domain in full (rest from reference TRBV18 and TRBJ1-1): NAGVMQNPRHLVRRRGQEARLRCSPMKGHSHVYWYRQLPEEGLKFMVYLQKENIIDESGMPKERFSAEFPKEGPSILRIQQVVRGDSAAYFCASSPLRQDATFFGQGTRLTVV.